A single TCR beta chain is shown here with its context. The CDR3 spans 16 residues. Germline trimming cut 2 bases from V and 8 bases from J; bases unmatched to any gene: 6. Germline V gene lookup returns CDR1 MNHEY and CDR2 SVGAGI. This sample is drawn from a study of blood T cell repertoires in COVID-19. Across the study: Samples of COVID-19 (acute and convalescent) were obtained from the United States, Italy and Spain. In each case, the material was cDNA or gDNA derived from T cells, B-cell-depleted T cells, or PBMCs.

Data came from immunoSEQ multiplex PCR; TCRdb stores just in-frame clones and leaves some out. The table includes about 260,000 clones, around nine tenths detected once. The TCR originated in a man in his forties or fifties with active or convalescent COVID-19. The chain has TRBV6-5 and TRBJ2-1, with 13 bases identical to TRBD2. Sequenced sample: peripheral blood. CDR3 amino acids: CASSYPGTSGTHEQFF. CDR3 in DNA: TGTGCCAGCAGTTACCCCGGGACTAGCGGGACCCATGAGCAGTTCTTC.